Shown below are 13 T cell receptor beta chains from a single sample sequenced in a study of PD-1 blockade in mismatch repair-deficient tumors. Method: immunoSEQ multiplex PCR; TCRdb's copy keeps in-frame clones and lacks some. The sample has about 21,000 clones; about four fifths are singletons. The material was peripheral blood, obtained 2 weeks after starting pembrolizumab. These receptors came from an adult with mismatch repair-deficient cancer.

The genes are TRBV5-6 and TRBJ1-2; 10 bases are a match to TRBD1. After removal of 5 bases from V and 3 bases from J, the junction contained 10 bases not matched to a gene. Germline V lookup: CDR1 SGHDT, CDR2 YYEEEE. This CDR3 is 16 amino acids long. The CDR3 reads CASRPGDRGDYYGYTF. CDR3 nucleotide sequence: TGTGCCAGCAGACCCGGGGACAGGGGTGACTACTATGGCTACACCTTC.

The chain joins TRBV5-1 to TRBJ2-2; no clear D. CDR1 and CDR2 from the germline V gene are SGHRS and YFSETQ. The length of the CDR3 is 11 residues. V lost 6 bases, J lost 7 bases, and 7 bases lay in between. The CDR3 spells CASKMGGELFF. The CDR3 DNA is TGCGCCAGCAAAATGGGCGGGGAGCTGTTTTTT.

The J gene is TRBJ2-2, the V gene TRBV27; 8 nucleotides align to TRBD1. J lost 6 bases, V lost 0 bases, and 0 bases had no gene match. Germline V lookup: CDR1 MNHEY, CDR2 SMNVEV (reference sequence). The CDR3 runs to 14 residues. The CDR3 loop reads CASSLSQGAGELFF. Here the CDR3 DNA reads TGTGCCAGCAGTTTATCACAGGGGGCCGGGGAGCTGTTTTTT.

The chain joins TRBV6-1 to TRBJ2-1, with D possibly TRBD2 on 5 matching bases. The germline gives CDR1 MNHNS, CDR2 SASEGT. Trimming removed 0 bases at V and 3 bases at J, with 9 bases between. CDR3 length equals 15 residues. The CDR3 sequence is CASSEALGGYNEQFF. CDR3 in DNA: TGTGCCAGCAGTGAAGCACTAGGAGGCTACAATGAGCAGTTCTTC.

The chain employs TRBV6-6 and TRBJ2-2, with 9 nucleotides matching TRBD1. In germline, CDR1 is MNHNY, CDR2 SVGAGI (reference sequence). Unmatched junction bases numbered 5, after V lost 6 bases and J lost 6 bases. This CDR3 region has 14 residues. This CDR3 is CASRWTGESGELFF. CDR3 sequence (DNA): TGTGCCAGCAGATGGACAGGGGAGTCCGGGGAGCTGTTTTTT.

The chain is built from TRBV5-4 and TRBJ2-5; D is uncertain. The V and J ends lost 9 bases and 2 bases respectively, with 14 bases between them. Germline assignment: CDR1 SGHNT and CDR2 YYREEE (reference sequence). The CDR3 contains 13 residues. DNA of the CDR3: TGTGCCACCTCGAATGCAGCACAAGAGACCCAGTACTTC. Encoded protein: CATSNAAQETQYF.

V and J are TRBV11-2 and TRBJ2-3; D is possibly TRBD2 (6 bases). V lost 5 bases, J lost 1 base, and 13 bases lay in between. The CDR3 sequence is 15 residues long. Germline loops: CDR1 SGHAT, CDR2 FQNNGV. The DNA for the CDR3 is TGTGCCAGCAGCCCGACTAGGCCTGGCACAGATACGCAGTATTTT. Protein sequence: CASSPTRPGTDTQYF. The complete variable domain, with remaining parts taken from reference TRBV11-2 and TRBJ2-3, reads EAGVAQSPRYKIIEKRQSVAFWCNPISGHATLYWYQQILGQGPKLLIQFQNNGVVDDSQLPKDRFSAERLKGVDSTLKIQPAKLEDSAVYLCASSPTRPGTDTQYFGPGTRLTVL.

This sequence joins TRBV30 and TRBJ2-2, with 7 bases matching TRBD1. Unmatched junction bases numbered 5, after V lost 2 bases and J lost 2 bases. The CDR3 sequence is 15 residues long. From germline, CDR1 is GTSNPN and CDR2 SVGIG (reference sequence). As DNA, the CDR3 is TGTGCCTGGAGTCTGGGACAGACCAACACCGGGGAGCTGTTTTTT. Protein: CAWSLGQTNTGELFF.

The rearrangement joins TRBV4-3 to TRBJ2-7; TRBD2 matches at 11 bases. V lost 3 bases and J lost 1; bases outside the gene matches: 5. CDR3 length equals 16 residues. The germline V gene encodes CDR1 LGHNA and CDR2 YSLEER. The CDR3, as DNA: TGCGCCAGCAGCCATCAACTAGCGGGAGAGTCCTACGAGCAGTACTTC. This gives the protein CASSHQLAGESYEQYF.

The chain combines TRBV27 with TRBJ2-1; TRBD2 aligns across 16 bases. J lost 15 bases, V lost 3 bases, and 8 bases had no gene match. The CDR3 loop spans 15 amino acids. The germline V gene encodes CDR1 MNHEY and CDR2 SMNVEV (reference sequence). CDR3 loop: CASSLGLAGGIGVFF. CDR3 coding DNA: TGTGCCAGCAGTTTGGGACTAGCGGGAGGGATAGGGGTGTTCTTC.

This chain connects TRBV30 to TRBJ2-3, with D tentatively TRBD1 (6 bases). V lost 5 bases and J 3 bases, leaving 15 bases between the germline ends. The CDR3 spans 14 residues. The germline V gene encodes CDR1 GTSNPN and CDR2 SVGIG (reference sequence). The CDR3, as DNA: TGTGCCTGGCGGCGGCAGGGGTGGACAGATACGCAGTATTTT. Translation: CAWRRQGWTDTQYF.

V is TRBV6-5 and J is TRBJ2-1; TRBD2 matches at 8 bases. Germline assignment: CDR1 MNHEY and CDR2 SVGAGI. V was clipped by 0 bases and J by 6 bases; unmatched bases: 1. This CDR3 is 14 amino acids long. As DNA, the CDR3 is TGTGCCAGCAGTTACTCCGCGGGGGGCAATGAGCAGTTCTTC. As protein: CASSYSAGGNEQFF.

V gene TRBV7-9 combines with J gene TRBJ2-5; TRBD1 might be the D (6 bases). CDR1 is SEHNR and CDR2 is FQNEAQ in the germline V gene (reference sequence). The CDR3 has 13 amino acids. V was trimmed by 8 bases and J by 4 bases, leaving 14 bases between them. CDR3 bases: TGTGCCAGCGGTTGGGGGCCCCGAGAGACCCAGTACTTC. Protein product: CASGWGPRETQYF.